The T cell receptor beta chain described here comes from a study of blood T cell repertoires in COVID-19. Study-wide context: The samples span acute and convalescent COVID-19 from the United States, Italy and Spain. Sources were T cells, B-cell-depleted T cells, or PBMCs; the material itself was cDNA or gDNA.

CDR3 length equals 16 residues. The J segment lost 4 bases and the V segment lost 6 bases, leaving 9 bases of the junction unmatched. The germline CDR1 and CDR2 sequences are MNHEY and SMNVEV (reference sequence). Authors' methods: Amplified reference gene primers provided the basis for estimating nucleated cell counts. Repertoires were generated with immunoSEQ multiplex PCR, while TCRdb's copy carries only in-frame clones and drops some. The DNA was the basis for D and trimming; V, J and clone size are from that table. The sample includes about 220,000 clones, approximately 81% of them seen just once.

The material sequenced was peripheral blood. The source of this sequence is a man aged 45-65 years who had recovered from COVID-19. The chain links TRBV27 to TRBJ2-1; TRBD2 matches 10 bases. CDR3 DNA sequence: TGTGCCAGCAGGGGACTAGCGAGGGGCTTATACAATGAGCAGTTCTTC. This sequence encodes CASRGLARGLYNEQFF.